This T cell receptor beta chain was recorded in a study of cytotoxic CD8 clonotypes in ibrutinib-treated CLL. The V end was cut by 4 bases, the J end by 2 bases, with 8 bases between. There are 12 residues in the CDR3. Germline V lookup: CDR1 SQVTM, CDR2 ANQGSEA. TCR beta libraries used 2 to 2.5 micrograms of genomic DNA from cryopreserved PBMCs. Clones were read by immunoSEQ multiplex PCR, and TCRdb kept only the in-frame ones, dropping some. The sample includes roughly 250,000 clones, about three quarters of them seen just once. This receptor was obtained from a human donor with chronic lymphocytic leukemia. This chain joins TRBV29-1 and TRBJ1-1; D gene uncertain. The specimen was PBMCs, collected after 24 months of ibrutinib treatment. The CDR3 here is CSVGTDNTEAFF. The CDR3 DNA reads as TGCAGCGTTGGGACGGACAACACTGAAGCTTTCTTT.